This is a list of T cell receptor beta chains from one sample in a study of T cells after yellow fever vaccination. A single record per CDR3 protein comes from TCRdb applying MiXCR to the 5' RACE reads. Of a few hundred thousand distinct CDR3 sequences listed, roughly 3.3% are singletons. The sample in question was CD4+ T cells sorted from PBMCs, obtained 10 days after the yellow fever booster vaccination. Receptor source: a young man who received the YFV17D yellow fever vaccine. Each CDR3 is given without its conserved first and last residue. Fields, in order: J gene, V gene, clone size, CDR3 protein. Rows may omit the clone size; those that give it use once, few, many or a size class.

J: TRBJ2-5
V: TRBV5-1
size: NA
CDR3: ASSFAYQETQY

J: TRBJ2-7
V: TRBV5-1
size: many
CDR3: ASSNRGPPEQY

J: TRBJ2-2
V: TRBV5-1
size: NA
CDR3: ASSLEGSRAGELF

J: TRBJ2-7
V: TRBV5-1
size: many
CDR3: ASSRQGGYEQY

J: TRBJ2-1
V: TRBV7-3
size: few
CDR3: ASSGDL

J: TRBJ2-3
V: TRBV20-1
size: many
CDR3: SASGFRTEGLDTQY

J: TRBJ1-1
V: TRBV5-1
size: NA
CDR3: ASSLQGYRTGAF

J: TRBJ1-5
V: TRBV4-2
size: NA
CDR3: ASSQAVNSNQPQH

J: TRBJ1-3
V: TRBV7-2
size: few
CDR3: ASSPAGGTGNTIY

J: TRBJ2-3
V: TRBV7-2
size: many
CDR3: ASSSRVGGNTDTQY

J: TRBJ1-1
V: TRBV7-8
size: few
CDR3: ASSLYPMNTEAF

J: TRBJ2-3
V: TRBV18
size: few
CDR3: ASSPRWRGPSTDTQY

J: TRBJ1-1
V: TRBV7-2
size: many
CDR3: ASSWAGYTEAF